The next 32 T cell receptor beta chains were all read from a single sample in a study of T cells after yellow fever vaccination. Using its own MiXCR run on the 5' RACE reads, TCRdb lists one record per CDR3 protein. The data hold fewer than 450,000 distinct CDR3 sequences, with about 7.8% observed a single time. The starting material was PBMCs, obtained roughly 45 days after the first yellow fever vaccination. The receptor set was obtained from a man younger than 35 who received the YFV17D yellow fever vaccine.

This chain connects TRBV7-2 to TRBJ1-6, with 8 bases fitting TRBD1. The V gene end was trimmed by 3 bases and the J gene end by 14 bases; junction bases not matched to a gene: 9. In germline, CDR1 is SGHTA, CDR2 FQGNSA. The CDR3 loop spans 14 amino acids. Written as DNA, the CDR3 is TGTGCCAGCAGCTTTAATCAGGGGGCGGTAGCCCTCCACTTT. The encoded protein is CASSFNQGAVALHF. Variable domain in full (rest from reference TRBV7-2 and TRBJ1-6): GAGVSQSPSNKVTEKGKDVELRCDPISGHTALYWYRQSLGQGLEFLIYFQGNSAPDKSGLPSDRFSAERTGGSVSTLTIQRTQQEDSAVYLCASSFNQGAVALHFGNGTRLTVT.

The genes are TRBV18 and TRBJ2-5; D assignment may be TRBD1 or TRBD2 (5 bases each). V was pared by 0 bases and J by 0 bases, with 14 bases between. Germline CDR1 and CDR2: KGHSH and LQKENI. CDR3 length: 17 amino acids. The CDR3 region is CASSPPLGTHNQETQYF. The CDR3 DNA sequence: TGTGCCAGCTCACCACCGTTAGGGACGCATAACCAAGAGACCCAGTACTTC.

This chain joins TRBV5-4 and TRBJ2-1; tentative D call: TRBD1 (7 bases). Germline loops: CDR1 SGHNT, CDR2 YYREEE (reference sequence). The length of the CDR3 is 17 residues. Trimming left V 4 bases short and J 4 bases short, with 21 bases between. Here the CDR3 reads CASSGGGGQAGYNEQFF. The CDR3 DNA reads as TGTGCCAGCAGCGGGGGCGGCGGACAGGCGGGATACAATGAGCAGTTCTTC. Complete variable domain (other parts from reference TRBV5-4 and TRBJ2-1): ETGVTQSPTHLIKTRGQQVTLRCSSQSGHNTVSWYQQALGQGPQFIFQYYREEENGRGNFPPRFSGLQFPNYSSELNVNALELDDSALYLCASSGGGGQAGYNEQFFGPGTRLTVL.

The V gene is TRBV13, the J gene TRBJ2-1, with 12 bases aligning to TRBD2. There are 17 residues in the CDR3. Germline V CDR1 and CDR2: PRHDT, FYEKMQ (reference sequence). J gave up 7 bases and V 2 bases, and 9 bases lay outside the gene matches. This chain's CDR3 is CASSLLAGGPEENEQFF. The CDR3 DNA sequence: TGTGCCAGCAGCTTACTAGCGGGGGGGCCCGAGGAAAATGAGCAGTTCTTC.

There are a few counts of this clonotype. The genes are TRBV29-1 and TRBJ1-2; D gene unclear. V was clipped by 6 bases and J by 3 bases, with 20 bases between them. The CDR3 has 15 amino acids. Germline CDR1 SQVTM, CDR2 ANQGSEA. CDR3 bases: TGCAGCGTGGTAATCGGACTTCCTCAGGACTATGGCTACACCTTC. This encodes CSVVIGLPQDYGYTF.

The rearrangement links TRBV5-4 to TRBJ2-3; the D gene is possibly TRBD2 (5 bases). The CDR3 consists of 15 residues. Trimming cost V 2 bases and J 4 bases, with 14 bases left between them. CDR1 is SGHNT, CDR2 YYREEE, per germline (reference sequence). The CDR3 DNA sequence: TGTGCCAGCAGCTTTCGGGGTCAGGCTTCAGATACGCAGTATTTT. It encodes CASSFRGQASDTQYF.

The chain carries TRBV5-1 and TRBJ2-5; 11 bases are shared with TRBD2. This CDR3 contains 14 residues. Per germline, CDR1 SGHRS and CDR2 YFSETQ. Trimming removed 7 bases from V and 4 bases from J; junction bases left unmatched: 6. The CDR3 loop reads CASDSGGAPETQYF. The CDR3 DNA is TGCGCCAGCGATAGCGGGGGGGCCCCAGAGACCCAGTACTTC.

V is TRBV7-2 and J is TRBJ1-4; D remains unclear. Trimming stripped 1 base from V and 4 bases from J, with 10 bases between. The CDR3 is made up of 15 amino acids. Looked up from germline, CDR1 is SGHTA and CDR2 is FQGNSA. CDR3 amino acids: CASSLDGERNEKLFF. For the CDR3, the DNA is TGTGCCAGCAGCTTAGACGGGGAACGTAATGAAAAACTGTTTTTT.

The CDR3 spells CASSLLAQGGDTQYF. The CDR3 nucleotides read TGTGCCAGCAGCTTATTGGCACAGGGCGGCGATACGCAGTATTTT. V usage is TRBV7-2 and J usage is TRBJ2-3; TRBD1 is a possible D gene (6 bases). Germline loops: CDR1 SGHTA, CDR2 FQGNSA. V lost 2 bases and J 6 bases, leaving 15 bases between the germline ends. The CDR3 contains 15 residues.

The chain combines TRBV12-3 or TRBV12-4 with TRBJ1-1, with TRBD1 matching over 8 bases. The V gene end was trimmed by 7 bases and the J gene end by 1 base; junction bases not matched to a gene: 5. The length of the CDR3 is 14 residues. The CDR3, as DNA: TGTGCCAGCAATCGACAGGGGTGGAACACTGAAGCTTTCTTT. It specifies CASNRQGWNTEAFF.

The J gene is TRBJ2-5, the V gene TRBV6-2 or TRBV6-3, with 7 bases fitting TRBD1. In germline, CDR1 is MNHEY, CDR2 SVGEGT. The CDR3 runs 15 residues. Unmatched junction bases numbered 10, after V lost 2 bases and J lost 7 bases. The CDR3, as DNA: TGTGCCAGCAGTTACGACCGACAGGGAAAAAGGACCCAGTACTTC. This sequence encodes CASSYDRQGKRTQYF.

V is TRBV9 and J is TRBJ2-1, with 10 nucleotides matching TRBD2. Losses at the gene ends were 0 bases for V and 7 bases for J; bases not matched to a gene: 7. Per the germline V gene, CDR1 is SGDLS and CDR2 is YYNGEE. The CDR3 covers 16 residues. In nucleotides, the CDR3 is TGTGCCAGCAGCGTAGCCCCCAGCGGGGGGGCGAATGAGCAGTTCTTC. Amino acids: CASSVAPSGGANEQFF.

The V and J genes are TRBV20-1 and TRBJ2-1, with TRBD2 identical over 7 bases. CDR1 is DFQATT and CDR2 is SNEGSKA in the germline V gene (reference sequence). The V and J ends lost 6 bases and 8 bases, in that order; junction bases with no gene match: 10. The length of the CDR3 is 13 residues. The DNA of the CDR3 is TGCAGTGCCTTCCGGACTAGTTTCTATGAGCAGTTCTTC. Its protein is CSAFRTSFYEQFF.

About this clonotype itself: A junction end diverges from the germline sequence, so it may reflect a read error. V gene TRBV15 combines with J gene TRBJ2-4; D gene unclear. The germline V gene encodes CDR1 LNHNV and CDR2 YYDKDF (reference sequence). The CDR3 totals 12 residues. The CDR3 is CATSRRENILYF. CDR3 coding DNA: TGTGCCACCAGCAGGCGTGAAAACATTCTGTACTTC.

The chain employs TRBV20-1 and TRBJ2-7; 9 bases match TRBD1. Looked up from germline, CDR1 is DFQATT and CDR2 is SNEGSKA (reference sequence). CDR3 length: 14 amino acids. Trimming removed 5 bases from V and 3 bases from J; junction bases left unmatched: 8. The CDR3 coding sequence is TGCAGTGCTGGGGGACAGGGTTACGACTACGAGCAGTACGTC. Its translation: CSAGGQGYDYEQYV.

The gene calls are TRBV5-1 and TRBJ1-2; D is uncertain. CDR1 SGHRS and CDR2 YFSETQ come from the germline V gene. V lost 7 bases and J 5 bases, leaving 18 bases between the germline ends. There are 14 residues in the CDR3. CDR3 residues: CASARSEPLYGYTF. For the CDR3, the DNA is TGCGCCAGCGCTCGGTCGGAGCCGCTTTATGGCTACACCTTC.

The V and J genes are TRBV12-3 or TRBV12-4 and TRBJ1-5, with D hard to call. The CDR3 consists of 14 residues. V gave up 0 bases and J gave up 2 bases, with 5 bases separating them. The CDR3 region is CASSLAEGNQPQHF. CDR3 coding DNA: TGTGCCAGCAGTTTAGCGGAGGGCAATCAGCCCCAGCATTTT.

This clonotype has at least ten counts. The rearrangement joins TRBV5-1 to TRBJ2-3; 14 nucleotides agree with TRBD2. V dropped 0 bases and J dropped 4; count of bases not matched to a gene: 1. The CDR3 contains 16 residues. CDR1 SGHRS and CDR2 YFSETQ come from the germline V gene. The CDR3 DNA is TGCGCCAGCAGCTTGGTGACTAGCGGGGGGGCAGATACGCAGTATTTT. Encoded protein: CASSLVTSGGADTQYF.

This clonotype has only a few counts. V is TRBV20-1 and J is TRBJ2-3; TRBD1 might be the D (6 bases). Trimming stripped 2 bases from V and 2 bases from J, with 8 bases between. Germline V CDR1 and CDR2: DFQATT, SNEGSKA (reference sequence). The CDR3 is 13 amino acids. The CDR3 DNA is TGCAGTGCTAGAAGGACAGACACAGATACGCAGTATTTT. Translating gives CSARRTDTDTQYF.

This clonotype was seen a few times. The gene calls are TRBV6-5 and TRBJ1-1; the match to TRBD1 covers 7 bases. The CDR3 is 14 amino acids. Germline V gene lookup returns CDR1 MNHEY and CDR2 SVGAGI. The trim removed 4 bases at V and 5 bases at J, leaving 7 bases unmatched. The CDR3 DNA reads TGTGCCAGCAGTTGGACACAGGGGAGGACTGAAGCTTTCTTT. Its translation is CASSWTQGRTEAFF.

This rearrangement joins TRBV21-1 to TRBJ2-7; the listed D gene, TRBD1, was not tested against the DNA. TRBV21-1 is reported as a pseudogene. This CDR3 has 15 amino acids. In DNA, the CDR3 is TGTGCCAGCAGCAAGGCGGGGGGGCCCACCTACGAGCAGTACGTC. As protein: CASSKAGGPTYEQYV.

This clonotype was detected ten times or more. The chain employs TRBV23-1 and TRBJ2-3; 9 nucleotides match TRBD1. TRBV23-1 is designated an ORF whose function remains uncertain. The CDR3 sequence is 18 residues long. The V segment lost 0 bases and the J segment 0 bases; nucleotides outside the gene matches: 7. The CDR3 reads CASSQSGDRVGSTDTQYF. The CDR3 DNA is TGCGCCAGCAGTCAATCGGGGGACAGGGTGGGTAGCACAGATACGCAGTATTTT.

This clonotype was seen a handful of times. The V gene is TRBV5-1, the J gene TRBJ1-1, with D perhaps TRBD1 (6 bases). The V end was cut by 0 bases, the J end by 5 bases, with 14 bases between. The CDR3 sequence is 15 residues long. CDR1 and CDR2 (germline): SGHRS, YFSETQ. The CDR3 region is CASSLVQGGVTEAFF. The CDR3 DNA reads as TGCGCCAGCAGCTTGGTACAGGGTGGGGTAACTGAAGCTTTCTTT.

This clonotype was observed at least ten times. The chain couples TRBV7-7 to TRBJ2-5; D is undetermined. V was pared by 0 bases and J by 5 bases, with 7 bases between. The germline V gene has CDR1 SSHAT and CDR2 FNYEAQ (reference sequence). The length of the CDR3 is 13 residues. The CDR3 is CASSLAASETQYF. CDR3 nucleotide sequence: TGTGCCAGCAGCTTAGCGGCCAGCGAGACCCAGTACTTC.

This chain joins TRBV12-3 or TRBV12-4 and TRBJ1-5; no reliable D call. The CDR3 has 14 amino acids. The V end lost 3 bases, the J end lost 6 bases, and 12 bases lay between the germline ends. CDR3 in DNA: TGTGCCAGCAGTTTCATCAGTAACGCTCAGCCCCAGCATTTT. It is translated as CASSFISNAQPQHF.

The chain recombines TRBV7-9 with TRBJ2-2; weak D call: TRBD2 (6 bases). The V end was cut by 7 bases, the J end by 1 base, with 13 bases between. The CDR3 length is 15 residues. Looked up from germline, CDR1 is SEHNR and CDR2 is FQNEAQ (reference sequence). The CDR3 here is CASTNSGRNTGELFF. CDR3 nucleotides: TGTGCCAGCACAAACTCCGGGAGGAACACCGGGGAGCTGTTTTTT.

This clonotype turned up a few times. CDR3 DNA sequence: TGCGCCAGCAGTGAGCCCAACGGGGGGGCAGATGAGCAGTTCTTC. Translated: CASSEPNGGADEQFF. The chain couples TRBV10-2 to TRBJ2-1; TRBD2 matches 8 bases. The CDR3 runs to 15 residues. Germline CDR1 reads WSHSY; CDR2 reads SAAADI. With 2 bases clipped from V and 8 bases from J, the junction kept 8 bases outside the gene matches.

The CDR3 nucleotides are TGCGCCAGCAGCCCCGATACTAGCGGGGGAGCAGATACGCAGTATTTT. Its translation is CASSPDTSGGADTQYF. The rearrangement uses TRBV5-1 and TRBJ2-3, with 11 bases fitting TRBD2. This CDR3 contains 16 residues. The germline V gene encodes CDR1 SGHRS and CDR2 YFSETQ. With 4 bases clipped from V and 4 bases from J, the junction kept 8 bases outside the gene matches.

The J gene is TRBJ2-3, the V gene TRBV20-1; 8 bases match TRBD2. V lost 6 bases and J lost 1; bases outside the gene matches: 6. CDR3 length: 14 amino acids. Germline CDR1 and CDR2: DFQATT and SNEGSKA (reference sequence). CDR3 nucleotides: TGCAGTGCCTACGGGGGGGCCGGCACAGATACGCAGTATTTT. This translates into CSAYGGAGTDTQYF.

In its sample, this clonotype was seen a few times. The chain's CDR3 is CASRSDRGEYNEQFF. The CDR3 region has the DNA TGCGCCAGCAGATCGGACAGGGGAGAGTACAATGAGCAGTTCTTC. The rearrangement links TRBV5-1 to TRBJ2-1, with 9 bases that match TRBD1. Looked up from germline, CDR1 is SGHRS and CDR2 is YFSETQ. This CDR3 region has 15 residues. The V and J ends lost 5 bases and 4 bases, in that order; junction bases with no gene match: 7.

The chain links TRBV9 to TRBJ2-3, with 9 bases identical to TRBD2. The CDR3 length is 15 residues. Germline CDR1 reads SGDLS; CDR2 reads YYNGEE. Germline trimming cut 0 bases from V and 4 bases from J; bases unmatched to any gene: 3. The CDR3, as DNA: TGTGCCAGCAGCGTAGTGGCTAGCGGGGCAGATACGCAGTATTTT. It translates to CASSVVASGADTQYF.

This clonotype was counted only a few times. The chain combines TRBV7-2 with TRBJ1-1; D not certain. Germline CDR1 and CDR2: SGHTA and FQGNSA. The V end was cut by 5 bases, the J end by 4 bases, with 14 bases between. This CDR3 has 14 residues. CDR3 protein: CASSLQSGTTEAFF. CDR3 sequence (DNA): TGTGCCAGCAGCCTCCAATCGGGTACCACTGAAGCTTTCTTT.